This TCR beta chain was found in a study of tumor-infiltrating lymphocytes in oesophageal squamous cell carcinoma. J lost 2 bases, V lost 4 bases, and 11 bases had no gene match. The CDR3 has 17 residues. Germline CDR1 reads LGHNA; CDR2 reads YSLEER. This clonotype occurred many times. TCRdb re-derived calls from the PCR reads in MiXCR, one entry per CDR3 protein. In the table there are fewer than 16,000 distinct CDR3 sequences, about half of which are singletons. This chain joins TRBV4-3 and TRBJ1-3; TRBD1 matches 7 bases. The receptor's source is a male donor with esophageal squamous cell carcinoma. Sequenced: esophageal tumor tissue. As DNA, the CDR3 is TGCGCCAGCAGCCGATACTACAGGGGAAATGCTGGAAACACCATATATTTT. Residues: CASSRYYRGNAGNTIYF.